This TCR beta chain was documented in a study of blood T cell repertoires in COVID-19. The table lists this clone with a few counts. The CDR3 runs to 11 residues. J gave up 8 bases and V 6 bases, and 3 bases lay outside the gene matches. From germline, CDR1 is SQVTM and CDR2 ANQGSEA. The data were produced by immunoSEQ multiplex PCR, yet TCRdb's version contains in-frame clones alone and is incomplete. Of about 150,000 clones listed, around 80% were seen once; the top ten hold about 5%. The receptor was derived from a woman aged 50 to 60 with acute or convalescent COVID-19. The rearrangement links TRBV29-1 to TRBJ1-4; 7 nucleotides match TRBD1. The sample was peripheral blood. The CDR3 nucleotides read TGCAGCGTGGGACAGCCCGAAAAACTGTTTTTT. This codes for CSVGQPEKLFF.